The TCR beta chain described here comes from a study of blood T cell repertoires in COVID-19. Across the study: PBMCs, B-cell-depleted T cells, or T cells were the source of the cDNA or gDNA that made up the material.

As handled by the study authors: From reference gene primer amplification, estimates of nucleated cell counts were derived. Sequencing was performed with immunoSEQ multiplex PCR; in TCRdb, only in-frame clones are kept and a portion is missing. Clone size and V and J calls were adopted from that table, with D and trimming inferred from the DNA. The table has roughly 520,000 clones, 88% seen once. The V end lost 6 bases, the J end lost 10 bases, and 19 bases lay between the germline ends. Germline V lookup: CDR1 MGHRA, CDR2 YSYEKL. CDR3 length: 15 residues. Recovery among Cohort 3 donors was established by two negative PCRs, clearance, or symptom resolution.

The chain uses TRBV4-1 and TRBJ1-6; D gene unclear. This TCR derives from a woman in her forties who had recovered from COVID-19. The source material was PBMCs or T cells enriched from blood (not recorded which). The CDR3 nucleotides are TGCGCCAGCAGTCCCGACGCACCTAGGAGGTCACCCCTCCACTTT. Its protein is CASSPDAPRRSPLHF.